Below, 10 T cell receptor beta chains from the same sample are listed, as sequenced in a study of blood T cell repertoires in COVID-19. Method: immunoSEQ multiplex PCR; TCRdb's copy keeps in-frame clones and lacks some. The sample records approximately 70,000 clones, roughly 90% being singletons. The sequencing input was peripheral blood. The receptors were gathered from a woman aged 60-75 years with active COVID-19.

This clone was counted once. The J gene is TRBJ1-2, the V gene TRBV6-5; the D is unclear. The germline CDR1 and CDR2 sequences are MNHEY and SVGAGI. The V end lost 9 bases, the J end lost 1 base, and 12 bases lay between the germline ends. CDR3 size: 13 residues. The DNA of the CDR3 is TGTGCCAGTCTCTTCAGCGATAACTATGGCTACACCTTC. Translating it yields CASLFSDNYGYTF.

DNA of the CDR3: TGTGCCAGCAAGCGGGTAGACAATGAGCAGTTCTTC. Its translation is CASKRVDNEQFF. The chain links TRBV27 to TRBJ2-1; D perhaps matches TRBD2 (6 bases). V lost 7 bases to trimming and J lost 5 bases, with 9 bases between them. Germline CDR1 MNHEY, CDR2 SMNVEV (reference sequence). This CDR3 region has 12 residues.

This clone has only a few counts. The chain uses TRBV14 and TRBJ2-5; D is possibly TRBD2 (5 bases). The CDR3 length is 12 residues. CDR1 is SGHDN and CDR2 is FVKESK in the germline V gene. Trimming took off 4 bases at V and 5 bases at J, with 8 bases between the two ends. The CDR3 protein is CASSPGSETQYF. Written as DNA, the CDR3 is TGTGCCAGCAGCCCGGGAAGCGAGACCCAGTACTTC.

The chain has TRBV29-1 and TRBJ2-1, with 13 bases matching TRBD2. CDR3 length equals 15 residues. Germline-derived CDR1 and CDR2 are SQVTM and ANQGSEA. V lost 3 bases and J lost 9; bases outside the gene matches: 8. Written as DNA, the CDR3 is TGCAGCGTTGAGATGAGACTAGCGGGAGGTGGTGAGCAGTTCTTC. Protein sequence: CSVEMRLAGGGEQFF.

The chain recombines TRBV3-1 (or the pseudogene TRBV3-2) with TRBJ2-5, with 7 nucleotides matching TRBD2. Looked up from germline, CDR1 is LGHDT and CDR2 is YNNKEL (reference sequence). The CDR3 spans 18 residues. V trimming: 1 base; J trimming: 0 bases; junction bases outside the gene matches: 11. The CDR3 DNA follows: TGTGCCAGCAGCCAAGGATTTCCAGGGACTAAGTACCAAGAGACCCAGTACTTC. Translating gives CASSQGFPGTKYQETQYF.

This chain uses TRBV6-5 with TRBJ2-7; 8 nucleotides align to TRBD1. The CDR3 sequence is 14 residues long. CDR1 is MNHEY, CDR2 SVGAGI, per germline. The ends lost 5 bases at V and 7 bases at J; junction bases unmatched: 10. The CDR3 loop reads CASSRTGLTREQYF. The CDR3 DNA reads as TGTGCCAGCAGTAGGACAGGGCTAACGCGGGAGCAGTACTTC.

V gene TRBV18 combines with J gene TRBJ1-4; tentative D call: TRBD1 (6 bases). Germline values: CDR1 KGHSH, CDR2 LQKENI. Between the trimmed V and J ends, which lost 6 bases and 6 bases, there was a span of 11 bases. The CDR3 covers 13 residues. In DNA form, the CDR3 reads TGTGCCAGCTCGGCGGGGGGCGATGAAAAACTGTTTTTT. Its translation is CASSAGGDEKLFF. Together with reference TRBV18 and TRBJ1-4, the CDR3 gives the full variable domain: NAGVMQNPRHLVRRRGQEARLRCSPMKGHSHVYWYRQLPEEGLKFMVYLQKENIIDESGMPKERFSAEFPKEGPSILRIQQVVRGDSAAYFCASSAGGDEKLFFGSGTQLSVL.

For the CDR3, the DNA is TGTGCCAGCAGTTCCCGACAGGGCCAAGAGTACTTC. Translation gives CASSSRQGQEYF. The chain couples TRBV28 to TRBJ2-7, with TRBD1 identical over 7 bases. The CDR3 loop spans 12 amino acids. Looked up from germline, CDR1 is MDHEN and CDR2 is SYDVKM. After removal of 4 bases from V and 11 bases from J, the junction contained 8 bases not matched to a gene.

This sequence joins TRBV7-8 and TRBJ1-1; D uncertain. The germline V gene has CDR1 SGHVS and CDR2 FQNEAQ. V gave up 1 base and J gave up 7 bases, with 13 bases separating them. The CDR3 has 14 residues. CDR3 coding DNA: TGTGCCAGCAGCTTAGGGCCAGGATCTATTGAAGCTTTCTTT. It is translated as CASSLGPGSIEAFF.

CDR3 in DNA: TGTGCCAGCAGTTTCCTGGACAGGGGAGGTTCTTTCTTT. This translates into CASSFLDRGGSFF. J is TRBJ1-1 and V is TRBV28, with 9 bases lining up with TRBD1. Per the germline V gene, CDR1 is MDHEN and CDR2 is SYDVKM. The trim removed 3 bases at V and 12 bases at J, leaving 8 bases unmatched. There are 13 residues in the CDR3. Full variable domain (remainder filled in from reference TRBV28 and TRBJ1-1): DVKVTQSSRYLVKRTGEKVFLECVQDMDHENMFWYRQDPGLGLRLIYFSYDVKMKEKGDIPEGYSVSREKKERFSLILESASTNQTSMYLCASSFLDRGGSFFGQGTRLTVV.